Presented here are 27 T cell receptor beta chains from one specimen sequenced in a study of T cell responses to AZD1222 COVID-19 vaccine. Here immunoSEQ multiplex PCR was the method, and the copy in TCRdb shows in-frame clones only, minus some. The repertoire includes more than 110,000 clones, roughly 92% of them detected once, and roughly 3.7% sits in the top ten. The sequencing used peripheral blood, collected on day 0 of AZD1222 vaccination. The receptors derive from an adult in good health.

The rearrangement joins TRBV10-2 to TRBJ1-2, with 10 bases fitting TRBD1. Germline V gene sequence: CDR1 WSHSY, CDR2 SAAADI. V lost 6 bases to trimming and J lost 2 bases; unmatched junction nucleotides: 6. This CDR3 has 15 amino acids. The CDR3 spells CASRETGGRNYGYTF. The DNA for the CDR3 is TGCGCCAGCAGGGAGACAGGGGGCAGGAACTATGGCTACACCTTC.

This clone was counted once. This chain links TRBV24-1 with TRBJ1-5; D remains unclear. With 4 bases removed from V and 6 bases from J, the gap between germline ends came to 9 bases. This CDR3 is built from 13 residues. The germline CDR1 and CDR2 sequences are KGHDR and SFDVKD. The CDR3 sequence: CATSEKTGQPQHF. The CDR3 DNA reads as TGTGCCACCAGTGAAAAAACTGGTCAGCCCCAGCATTTT.

J is TRBJ2-7 and V is TRBV3-1 (or the pseudogene TRBV3-2); D remains ambiguous. The CDR3 covers 14 residues. Deletions cut 0 bases from V and 3 bases from J, with 9 bases between. Germline CDR1 LGHDT, CDR2 YNNKEL (reference sequence). CDR3 sequence (DNA): TGTGCCAGCAGCCAAGATTACGGCCGCTACGAGCAGTACTTC. Its protein is CASSQDYGRYEQYF.

In this sample, this clone turned up once. The rearrangement uses TRBV3-1 (or the pseudogene TRBV3-2) and TRBJ1-1; maybe TRBD1 (5 bases). Trimming removed 6 bases from V and 1 base from J, with 15 bases in between. CDR1 LGHDT and CDR2 YNNKEL come from the germline V gene (reference sequence). The CDR3 consists of 15 residues. CDR3 sequence reads: CASSLGGVANTEAFF. The CDR3 DNA sequence: TGTGCCAGCAGTCTCGGGGGAGTCGCGAACACTGAAGCTTTCTTT.

The gene calls are TRBV5-1 and TRBJ2-7; D remains ambiguous. The V end lost 5 bases, the J end lost 5 bases, and 17 bases lay between the germline ends. Per germline, CDR1 SGHRS and CDR2 YFSETQ. This CDR3 is built from 14 residues. The CDR3 DNA reads as TGCGCCAGCAGGGCATTGGCCCCAGAAAACGAGCAGTACTTC. This encodes CASRALAPENEQYF.

This chain links TRBV19 with TRBJ2-7, with D possibly matching TRBD2 (6 bases). Deletions cut 5 bases from V and 6 bases from J, with 17 bases between. Germline lookup yields CDR1 LNHDA and CDR2 SQIVND (reference sequence). The CDR3 loop spans 14 amino acids. The CDR3 sequence is CASSAGGTASEQYF. In DNA form, the CDR3 reads TGTGCCAGTAGTGCCGGCGGGACCGCTTCCGAGCAGTACTTC.

This clone has only a few counts. CDR3 protein: CASSAAGDSGSARQYF. As DNA, the CDR3 is TGTGCCAGCTCGGCGGCAGGGGATAGCGGGAGCGCTCGCCAGTACTTC. This rearrangement joins TRBV2 to TRBJ2-5; 9 bases fit TRBD2. The J segment lost 10 bases and the V segment lost 8 bases, leaving 20 bases of the junction unmatched. This CDR3 spans 16 amino acids. Germline values: CDR1 SNHLY, CDR2 FYNNEI.

The J gene is TRBJ2-7, the V gene TRBV7-2; 8 nucleotides line up with TRBD2. Trimming at V came to 1 base and at J to 2 bases, leaving 7 bases not matched to a gene. The V gene's germline CDR1 is SGHTA and CDR2 FQGNSA. The CDR3 is 16 amino acids. The CDR3 is CASSLVLRAGAYEQYF. The CDR3 nucleotides read TGTGCCAGCAGCTTAGTTCTTCGAGCGGGGGCCTACGAGCAGTACTTC.

V is TRBV5-1 and J is TRBJ1-2, with a weak D call TRBD1 (5 bases). Trimming cost V 0 bases and J 5 bases, with 23 bases left between them. This CDR3 contains 18 residues. Germline CDR1 reads SGHRS; CDR2 reads YFSETQ. The DNA of the CDR3 is TGCGCCAGCAGCTTGGCACAGGATCGACTTCAGCATAGATATGGCTACACCTTC. This gives the protein CASSLAQDRLQHRYGYTF. The whole variable domain, filled in from reference TRBV5-1 and TRBJ1-2, reads KAGVTQTPRYLIKTRGQQVTLSCSPISGHRSVSWYQQTPGQGLQFLFEYFSETQRNKGNFPGRFSGRQFSNSRSEMNVSTLELGDSALYLCASSLAQDRLQHRYGYTFGSGTRLTVV.

V and J are TRBV5-1 and TRBJ1-4, with D unresolved. The CDR3 sequence is 15 residues long. With 5 bases removed from V and 5 bases from J, the gap between germline ends came to 16 bases. Germline CDR1 SGHRS, CDR2 YFSETQ. The CDR3 spells CASRTEPRGNEKLFF. The CDR3 DNA reads TGCGCCAGCAGAACCGAACCGAGAGGGAATGAAAAACTGTTTTTT.

CDR3 bases: TGTGCCAGCAGCTTAGGCGGCAGGGGGTATACTGAAGCTTTCTTT. It is translated as CASSLGGRGYTEAFF. This chain connects TRBV11-2 to TRBJ1-1, with 7 bases fitting TRBD1. The CDR3 extends over 15 amino acids. CDR1 SGHAT and CDR2 FQNNGV come from the germline V gene. The junction had 7 bases not matched to a gene; V was cut back by 1 base and J by 5 bases.

CDR3 DNA sequence: TGTGCCACCCGGAGGGCCGGGGGCAATGAGCAGTTCTTC. Protein sequence: CATRRAGGNEQFF. V usage is TRBV6-5 and J usage is TRBJ2-1, with a possible D match to TRBD2 (6 bases). Trimming left V 10 bases short and J 6 bases short, with 16 bases between. The length of the CDR3 is 13 residues. CDR1 is MNHEY and CDR2 is SVGAGI in the germline V gene.

V and J are TRBV9 and TRBJ2-1; a possible D gene is TRBD2 (6 bases). V was pared by 3 bases and J by 4 bases, with 17 bases between. CDR3 length equals 16 residues. The germline CDR1 and CDR2 sequences are SGDLS and YYNGEE. The CDR3 protein is CASSARVAVKYNEQFF. In DNA, the CDR3 is TGTGCCAGCAGCGCCCGGGTAGCGGTAAAATACAATGAGCAGTTCTTC. Based on the CDR3 plus reference TRBV9 and TRBJ2-1, the full variable domain is DSGVTQTPKHLITATGQRVTLRCSPRSGDLSVYWYQQSLDQGLQFLIQYYNGEERAKGNILERFSAQQFPDLHSELNLSSLELGDSALYFCASSARVAVKYNEQFFGPGTRLTVL.

The V and J genes are TRBV2 and TRBJ1-5, with no clear D. V lost 7 bases, J lost 3 bases, and 4 bases lay in between. Germline-derived CDR1 and CDR2 are SNHLY and FYNNEI. The CDR3 sequence is 11 residues long. The CDR3 DNA reads TGTGCCAGCATTTCCAATCAGCCCCAGCATTTT. Translating it yields CASISNQPQHF.

The V gene is TRBV2, the J gene TRBJ2-2; D assignment may be TRBD1 or TRBD2 (5 bases each). Germline V gives CDR1 SNHLY, CDR2 FYNNEI. The length of the CDR3 is 15 residues. Trimming pared 7 bases from V and 1 base from J, leaving 13 bases between. In nucleotides, the CDR3 is TGTGCCAGCAAGGGGCTCGCGGGGAACACCGGGGAGCTGTTTTTT. This encodes CASKGLAGNTGELFF.

V gene TRBV29-1 combines with J gene TRBJ2-3; perhaps TRBD2 as D (6 bases). V lost 4 bases, J lost 3 bases, and 17 bases lay in between. CDR3 length: 15 amino acids. The germline V gene encodes CDR1 SQVTM and CDR2 ANQGSEA. CDR3 in amino acids: CSVAGPSGRTDTQYF. The DNA of the CDR3 is TGCAGCGTTGCCGGGCCCAGCGGGCGTACAGATACGCAGTATTTT.

This chain joins TRBV5-4 and TRBJ2-5; a possible D gene is TRBD2 (5 bases). This CDR3 is 13 amino acids long. V lost 4 bases to trimming and J lost 3 bases, with 10 bases between them. Germline assignment: CDR1 SGHNT and CDR2 YYREEE (reference sequence). In nucleotides, the CDR3 is TGTGCCAGCAGCCCGGTGGGAGAAGAGACCCAGTACTTC. Its translation: CASSPVGEETQYF.

This clone came up once. V is TRBV2 and J is TRBJ1-5, with 7 bases fitting TRBD1. The J segment lost 7 bases and the V segment lost 6 bases, leaving 12 bases of the junction unmatched. Germline-derived CDR1 and CDR2 are SNHLY and FYNNEI. This CDR3 spans 15 amino acids. The CDR3 sequence is CASRPGDRVGQPQHF. The CDR3 DNA sequence: TGTGCCAGCAGGCCGGGAGACAGGGTGGGCCAGCCCCAGCATTTT.

The chain combines TRBV4-1 with TRBJ2-7, with D possibly TRBD1 on 5 matching bases. Germline assignment: CDR1 MGHRA and CDR2 YSYEKL. The CDR3 length is 13 residues. Trimming removed 4 bases at V and 6 bases at J, with 13 bases between. Here the CDR3 DNA reads TGCGCCAGCAGCCTGACAGAGACCCGCGAGCAGTACTTC. It is translated as CASSLTETREQYF.

The chain joins TRBV6-5 to TRBJ2-2; TRBD2 is a possible D gene (6 bases). V lost 6 bases to trimming and J lost 5 bases, with 13 bases between them. The CDR3 extends over 14 amino acids. The germline gives CDR1 MNHEY, CDR2 SVGAGI. The CDR3 region has the DNA TGTGCCAGCAGGCGGGACGGGCTAACCGGGGAGCTGTTTTTT. It is translated as CASRRDGLTGELFF.

The rearrangement uses TRBV20-1 and TRBJ2-3; no definite D call. The length of the CDR3 is 11 residues. CDR1 and CDR2 from the germline V gene are DFQATT and SNEGSKA (reference sequence). Trimming took 0 bases from V and 6 from J, leaving 4 bases between them. The CDR3 reads CSARDGDTQYF. The CDR3 bases are TGCAGTGCTAGAGACGGGGATACGCAGTATTTT.

J is TRBJ2-7 and V is TRBV5-6; 8 bases fit TRBD2. The CDR3 loop spans 17 amino acids. V dropped 0 bases and J dropped 5; count of bases not matched to a gene: 13. Germline CDR1 reads SGHDT; CDR2 reads YYEEEE. The CDR3 reads CASSLGGLAGLGNEQYF. In nucleotides, the CDR3 is TGTGCCAGCAGCTTGGGGGGGCTAGCGGGCCTGGGAAACGAGCAGTACTTC.

The chain employs TRBV5-1 and TRBJ2-7, with 7 bases that match TRBD2. In germline, CDR1 is SGHRS, CDR2 YFSETQ. J was trimmed by 3 bases and V by 1 base; bases with no gene match: 16. The CDR3 has 18 residues. The CDR3 DNA reads TGCGCCAGCAGCTTGTTCAGCGTGCGGCCAGCGGGGAACTACGAGCAGTACTTC. It is translated as CASSLFSVRPAGNYEQYF.

This rearrangement joins TRBV7-2 to TRBJ1-1, with D possibly TRBD1 on 5 matching bases. Trimming removed 2 bases at V and 0 bases at J, with 7 bases between. Germline V gene data show CDR1 as SGHTA and CDR2 as FQGNSA. CDR3 length: 14 residues. CDR3 loop: CASSLQGMNTEAFF. In DNA form, the CDR3 reads TGTGCCAGCAGCTTACAGGGCATGAACACTGAAGCTTTCTTT.

The chain uses TRBV30 and TRBJ1-2; 9 nucleotides agree with TRBD1. With V trimmed by 2 bases and J by 5 bases, 6 bases remained unmatched. There are 14 residues in the CDR3. Germline V gives CDR1 GTSNPN, CDR2 SVGIG (reference sequence). The CDR3 loop reads CAWSPRTGDYGYTF. For the CDR3, the DNA is TGTGCCTGGAGTCCCCGGACAGGGGATTATGGCTACACCTTC.

The V and J genes are TRBV10-3 and TRBJ2-7; tentative D call: TRBD1 (5 bases). The CDR3 has 14 residues. CDR1 ENHRY and CDR2 SYGVKD come from the germline V gene. Trimming took 3 bases from V and 1 from J, leaving 10 bases between them. The CDR3 nucleotides read TGTGCCATCAGTGAACAACAGGCTTCCTACGAGCAGTACTTC. This sequence encodes CAISEQQASYEQYF.

The genes are TRBV28 and TRBJ2-7; weak D call: TRBD2 (5 bases). The CDR3 has 15 amino acids. CDR1 MDHEN and CDR2 SYDVKM come from the germline V gene. V lost 5 bases, J lost 2 bases, and 16 bases lay in between. CDR3 sequence (DNA): TGTGCCAGCAGTATATCTAGCAGTCTAACCTACGAGCAGTACTTC. The encoded protein is CASSISSSLTYEQYF.